The 26 T cell receptor beta chains below all came from one sample that was sequenced in a study of T cell repertoires in cytomegalovirus infection. TCRdb redid the calling of the reads with MiXCR, one entry per CDR3 protein. The sample lists around 540,000 distinct CDR3 sequences, around a third seen once, with about a sixth in the top ten. These TCRs' antigens remain unknown. The sequences come from cultured PBMCs, collected from culture after CMV antigen stimulation. The receptors come from a human donor in good health (CMV status not recorded). Some clones in this sample may be carry-over from other donors' samples.

This clonotype was recorded many times. The J gene is TRBJ2-2, the V gene TRBV25-1; a possible D gene is TRBD1 (6 bases). V was trimmed by 1 base and J by 1 base, leaving 16 bases between them. This CDR3 contains 18 residues. Germline CDR1 reads MGHDK; CDR2 reads SYGVNS. Here the CDR3 reads CASSEFRKGRGNTGELFF. In DNA form, the CDR3 reads TGTGCCAGCAGTGAATTCAGGAAAGGCAGGGGGAACACCGGGGAGCTGTTTTTT.

The CDR3 spells CASSLASYSNEQFF. Here the CDR3 DNA reads TGTGCCAGCAGCTTAGCGTCATACTCGAATGAGCAGTTCTTC. V and J are TRBV7-8 and TRBJ2-1, with D unresolved. The CDR3 is 14 residues long. Trimming pared 0 bases from V and 7 bases from J, leaving 10 bases between. The V gene's germline CDR1 is SGHVS and CDR2 FQNEAQ.

The chain carries TRBV9 and TRBJ2-3, with 11 bases fitting TRBD2. After removal of 3 bases from V and 1 base from J, the junction contained 7 bases not matched to a gene. Germline assignment: CDR1 SGDLS and CDR2 YYNGEE. The CDR3 length is 17 residues. The CDR3 reads CASSDDRLAGRTDTQYF. CDR3 sequence (DNA): TGTGCCAGCAGCGACGACCGACTAGCGGGGCGCACAGATACGCAGTATTTT.

This clonotype came up a few times. The CDR3 region has the DNA TGTGCCAGCAGTAAACAGGGGGCGGTCTACGAGCAGTACTTC. It specifies CASSKQGAVYEQYF. J is TRBJ2-7 and V is TRBV28; TRBD1 agrees at 9 bases. V lost 5 bases and J lost 3; bases outside the gene matches: 5. Per the germline V gene, CDR1 is MDHEN and CDR2 is SYDVKM. The CDR3 is made up of 14 amino acids. Full variable domain (rest looked up from reference TRBV28 and TRBJ2-7): DVKVTQSSRYLVKRTGEKVFLECVQDMDHENMFWYRQDPGLGLRLIYFSYDVKMKEKGDIPEGYSVSREKKERFSLILESASTNQTSMYLCASSKQGAVYEQYFGPGTRLTVT.

The genes are TRBV20-1 and TRBJ2-7; TRBD2 matches at 11 bases. The CDR3 extends over 14 amino acids. V was pared by 0 bases and J by 6 bases, with 4 bases of the junction left unmatched. Per the germline V gene, CDR1 is DFQATT and CDR2 is SNEGSKA (reference sequence). The CDR3 bases are TGCAGTGCTAGAGAGACTAGCGGGATCTCCGAGCAGTACTTC. It yields the protein CSARETSGISEQYF.

This clonotype appeared many times. The chain links TRBV7-2 to TRBJ2-7; no definite D call. V was pared by 5 bases and J by 2 bases, with 16 bases between. The CDR3 loop spans 15 amino acids. Germline CDR1 and CDR2: SGHTA and FQGNSA. The CDR3 loop reads CASSPWTLKAYEQYF. Written as DNA, the CDR3 is TGTGCCAGCAGCCCTTGGACCCTTAAGGCCTACGAGCAGTACTTC. The full variable domain, its missing parts supplied by reference TRBV7-2 and TRBJ2-7, is GAGVSQSPSNKVTEKGKDVELRCDPISGHTALYWYRQSLGQGLEFLIYFQGNSAPDKSGLPSDRFSAERTGGSVSTLTIQRTQQEDSAVYLCASSPWTLKAYEQYFGPGTRLTVT.

A few counts support this clonotype. V gene TRBV19 combines with J gene TRBJ2-1; D perhaps matches TRBD2 (6 bases). The V and J ends lost 3 bases and 2 bases respectively, with 11 bases between them. The germline CDR1 and CDR2 sequences are LNHDA and SQIVND (reference sequence). The CDR3 contains 15 residues. Written as DNA, the CDR3 is TGTGCCAGTAGTATTCAGCGCGGGGCCTACAATGAGCAGTTCTTC. Translated, it gives CASSIQRGAYNEQFF.

There are a few counts of this clonotype. The genes are TRBV2 and TRBJ1-3; tentatively, D is TRBD1 (6 bases). The length of the CDR3 is 13 residues. Trimming took 11 bases from V and 0 from J, leaving 11 bases between them. In germline, CDR1 is SNHLY, CDR2 FYNNEI. The CDR3 DNA follows: TGTGCCGGGGGGACAAACTCTGGAAACACCATATATTTT. Its translation: CAGGTNSGNTIYF.

The V call is TRBV7-2, the J call TRBJ2-3; maybe TRBD2 (6 bases). This CDR3 is built from 12 residues. The V end lost 5 bases, the J end lost 5 bases, and 8 bases lay between the germline ends. Germline V gene data show CDR1 as SGHTA and CDR2 as FQGNSA. CDR3 sequence (DNA): TGTGCCAGCAGCATTAGCGGAGATACGCAGTATTTT. This gives the protein CASSISGDTQYF.

The chain employs TRBV20-1 and TRBJ2-1; D is undetermined. The CDR3 spans 13 residues. CDR1 is DFQATT and CDR2 is SNEGSKA in the germline V gene (reference sequence). Trimming took off 3 bases at V and 6 bases at J, with 12 bases between the two ends. CDR3 sequence (DNA): TGCAGTGCTAGCCCCCCCGTGGGCAATGAGCAGTTCTTC. This sequence encodes CSASPPVGNEQFF.

This clonotype has ten or more counts. The genes are TRBV7-2 and TRBJ2-1; 9 positions match TRBD2. Trimming took 1 base from V and 9 from J; bases not matched to a gene: 13. In germline, CDR1 is SGHTA, CDR2 FQGNSA. This CDR3 is 17 amino acids long. The CDR3 spells CASSLGGGSGSLSEQFF. CDR3 DNA sequence: TGTGCCAGCAGCTTAGGGGGAGGTAGCGGGAGCTTGAGTGAGCAGTTCTTC.

This clonotype was detected only a few times. V is TRBV11-2 and J is TRBJ1-2; D gene ambiguous. The CDR3 sequence is 14 residues long. Germline loops: CDR1 SGHAT, CDR2 FQNNGV. Deletions cut 0 bases from V and 5 bases from J, with 10 bases between. The CDR3 is CASSLERFAYGYTF. DNA of the CDR3: TGTGCCAGCAGCTTAGAACGCTTCGCTTATGGCTACACCTTC. Drawing the rest from reference TRBV11-2 and TRBJ1-2, the complete variable domain is EAGVAQSPRYKIIEKRQSVAFWCNPISGHATLYWYQQILGQGPKLLIQFQNNGVVDDSQLPKDRFSAERLKGVDSTLKIQPAKLEDSAVYLCASSLERFAYGYTFGSGTRLTVV.

V is TRBV7-6 and J is TRBJ2-7, with 8 bases fitting TRBD2. J was trimmed by 2 bases and V by 5 bases; bases with no gene match: 11. The CDR3 totals 16 residues. Germline CDR1 is SGHVS and CDR2 is FNYEAQ. CDR3 DNA: TGTGCCAGCAGCACCAGCGGGAGTAGTTCCCCCTACGAGCAGTACTTC. It specifies CASSTSGSSSPYEQYF.

A few counts support this clonotype. The chain couples TRBV5-5 to TRBJ1-5; 8 positions agree with TRBD1. CDR1 and CDR2 from the germline V gene are SGHKS and YYEKEE (reference sequence). Losses at the gene ends were 0 bases for V and 0 bases for J; bases not matched to a gene: 8. The CDR3 runs 18 residues. The CDR3 DNA follows: TGTGCCAGCAGCTTGGGGTTCGGACAGGGTCGTAGCAATCAGCCCCAGCATTTT. Protein product: CASSLGFGQGRSNQPQHF.

The chain uses TRBV20-1 and TRBJ2-3; 8 bases are a match to TRBD2. The CDR3 runs to 16 residues. Germline-derived CDR1 and CDR2 are DFQATT and SNEGSKA (reference sequence). V lost 5 bases and J lost 2; bases outside the gene matches: 12. The CDR3 loop is CSAGPRAGVDTDTQYF. CDR3 nucleotide sequence: TGCAGTGCTGGTCCTCGAGCGGGAGTCGACACAGATACGCAGTATTTT.

This clonotype was seen ten or more times. This sequence joins TRBV7-2 and TRBJ2-2; D is ambiguous. V lost 5 bases to trimming and J lost 6 bases, with 7 bases between them. Germline loops: CDR1 SGHTA, CDR2 FQGNSA. This CDR3 region has 12 residues. The chain's CDR3 is CASSRWAGELFF. The DNA for the CDR3 is TGTGCCAGCAGCAGGTGGGCCGGGGAGCTGTTTTTT.

The V gene is TRBV6-6, the J gene TRBJ2-5; TRBD2 agrees at 13 bases. The V gene end was trimmed by 6 bases and the J gene end by 1 base; junction bases not matched to a gene: 2. CDR1 MNHNY and CDR2 SVGAGI come from the germline V gene (reference sequence). This CDR3 is 15 amino acids long. CDR3 in DNA: TGTGCCAGCAGGGGGACTAGCGGGGCCCAAGAGACCCAGTACTTC. It codes for CASRGTSGAQETQYF.

This clonotype was counted only a few times. V and J are TRBV7-6 and TRBJ2-3; TRBD2 aligns across 7 bases. The CDR3 length is 14 residues. V shed 5 bases, J shed 2 bases, and the junction held 4 bases outside the gene matches. In germline, CDR1 is SGHVS, CDR2 FNYEAQ. The CDR3 sequence is CASSRSGTTDTQYF. CDR3 coding DNA: TGTGCCAGCAGCCGGAGCGGGACCACAGATACGCAGTATTTT.

This clonotype was seen only a few times. The chain links TRBV7-6 to TRBJ2-1, with TRBD2 as a possible D gene (5 bases). CDR1 is SGHVS, CDR2 FNYEAQ, per germline. This CDR3 region has 13 residues. V lost 2 bases and J lost 10, with 12 bases in between. The CDR3 protein is CASSLIEAAEQFF. For the CDR3, the DNA is TGTGCCAGCAGCTTAATTGAAGCGGCAGAGCAGTTCTTC.

J is TRBJ2-5 and V is TRBV6-2 or TRBV6-3; possible D gene TRBD1, 5 bases. Germline V lookup: CDR1 MNHEY, CDR2 SVGEGT. The CDR3 loop spans 14 amino acids. Trimming pared 5 bases from V and 9 bases from J, leaving 19 bases between. The DNA of the CDR3 is TGTGCCAGCAGTATCAGGCCCCAGGAAGGGGCCCAGTACTTC. Translation gives CASSIRPQEGAQYF.

The chain uses TRBV5-4 and TRBJ2-6; 10 bases fit TRBD2. The CDR3 spans 17 residues. The V and J ends lost 0 bases and 0 bases, in that order; junction bases with no gene match: 0. Germline V gene lookup returns CDR1 SGHNT and CDR2 YYREEE (reference sequence). In DNA, the CDR3 is TGTGCCAGCAGCTTGGCTAGCGGGAGCTCTGGGGCCAACGTCCTGACTTTC. It specifies CASSLASGSSGANVLTF.

This clonotype showed up just a few times. The gene calls are TRBV28 and TRBJ2-1; 12 nucleotides agree with TRBD1. The V segment lost 6 bases and the J segment 8 bases; nucleotides outside the gene matches: 8. Germline CDR1 and CDR2: MDHEN and SYDVKM. The CDR3 is 15 amino acids. In nucleotides, the CDR3 is TGTGCCAGCAGAAATCCGGGACAGGGGGCCCATGAGCAGTTCTTC. Protein sequence: CASRNPGQGAHEQFF.

V gene TRBV2 combines with J gene TRBJ2-4, with D possibly called TRBD1 or TRBD2 (5 bases each). V gave up 2 bases and J gave up 0 bases, with 14 bases separating them. CDR3 size: 17 residues. The germline gives CDR1 SNHLY, CDR2 FYNNEI. The CDR3 region has the DNA TGTGCCAGCAGTGAACTCCGGGACGGCCTAGCCAAAAACATTCAGTACTTC. Its protein product is CASSELRDGLAKNIQYF.

V usage is TRBV12-3 or TRBV12-4 and J usage is TRBJ1-6, with 9 positions matching TRBD1. V lost 6 bases, J lost 9 bases, and 6 bases stayed unmatched. The length of the CDR3 is 14 residues. This CDR3 is CASSTGTGSSPLHF. In nucleotides, the CDR3 is TGTGCCAGCAGCACCGGGACAGGGTCTTCACCCCTCCACTTT.

This clonotype came up a few times. The rearrangement links TRBV11-3 to TRBJ2-1; 9 bases are shared with TRBD2. Germline-derived CDR1 and CDR2 are SGHNT and YENEEA. The length of the CDR3 is 15 residues. The trim removed 3 bases at V and 4 bases at J, leaving 4 bases unmatched. The CDR3 sequence: CASSLGGRGYNEQFF. DNA for the CDR3: TGTGCCAGCAGCTTGGGCGGGAGGGGTTACAATGAGCAGTTCTTC.

This clonotype was observed a handful of times. V is TRBV12-3 or TRBV12-4 and J is TRBJ2-7, with TRBD1 matching 8 bases. The CDR3 consists of 14 residues. The V and J ends lost 7 bases and 9 bases, in that order; junction bases with no gene match: 14. Written as DNA, the CDR3 is TGTGCCAGCACCAGGGGGCTGGATCTGGTTTGGCAGTACTTC. Amino acids: CASTRGLDLVWQYF.